A selection of T cell receptor beta chains follows, all from one sample in a study of identical twins. TCRdb ran MiXCR on the 5' RACE reads and lists one entry per CDR3 protein. This table holds 250,000 or so distinct CDR3 sequences, 12% found once. Separately, the same data were catalogued under a study of yellow fever vaccine responses in identical twins.

Sequencing used memory (CD45RO+) T cells sorted from blood. All receptors come from a woman under 30 in good health. Both conserved end residues are part of each CDR3. A D gene is named only where the DNA matches it firmly. Size is omitted from some rows. Given values are once, few, many or a class for expanded clones.

CDR3aa	CDR3nt	d_gene	abundance	v_gene	j_gene
CASSPGGGYNEQFF	TGCGCCAGCAGCCCCGGGGGGGGCTACAATGAGCAGTTCTTC	TRBD2	NA	TRBV5-1	TRBJ2-1
CASRPGTGIKKETQYF	TGTGCCAGCAGGCCCGGGACAGGGATTAAAAAAGAGACCCAGTACTTC	TRBD1	NA	TRBV28	TRBJ2-5
CSVEFPASGSDEQYF	TGCAGCGTTGAATTCCCGGCTAGCGGGAGTGACGAGCAGTACTTC	TRBD2	few	TRBV29-1	TRBJ2-7
CASSPSGQIYEQYF	TGTGCCAGCTCACCCTCGGGCCAAATCTACGAGCAGTACTTC	NA	NA	TRBV18	TRBJ2-7
CASSLEPVVNTGELFF	TGTGCCAGCAGCTTGGAACCAGTAGTTAACACCGGGGAGCTGTTTTTT	NA	many	TRBV5-5	TRBJ2-2
CASSDMHGTDTQYF	TGTGCCAGTTCGGACATGCATGGCACAGATACGCAGTATTTT	NA	few	TRBV2	TRBJ2-3
CASEERGSTDTQYF	TGTGCCAGCGAGGAGAGGGGTAGCACAGATACGCAGTATTTT	NA	NA	TRBV2	TRBJ2-3
CASSLIVQPQHF	TGTGCCAGCAGTTTAATCGTACAGCCCCAGCATTTT	NA	many	TRBV28	TRBJ1-5
CASSSWGDYEQYF	TGTGCCAGCAGTTCCTGGGGGGACTACGAGCAGTACTTC	NA	NA	TRBV28	TRBJ2-7
CASSPRLRGGLLETQYF	TGTGCCAGCAGCCCCCGGCTTAGGGGGGGGCTCCTGGAGACCCAGTACTTC	NA	few	TRBV7-9	TRBJ2-5
CASSPGPGYEQFF	TGTGCCAGCAGCCCCGGGCCGGGCTATGAGCAGTTCTTC	NA	NA	TRBV5-6	TRBJ2-1
CASRDLRAVSNTEAFF	TGTGCCAGCAGAGACCTACGGGCAGTCTCGAACACTGAAGCTTTCTTT	NA	NA	TRBV27	TRBJ1-1
CARTIAGSTDTQYF	TGTGCCAGGACGATAGCGGGGAGCACAGATACGCAGTATTTT	TRBD2	NA	TRBV2	TRBJ2-3
CASSQEKHYEQYF	TGCGCCAGCAGCCAGGAAAAGCACTACGAGCAGTACTTC	NA	NA	TRBV4-1	TRBJ2-7
CASSRKETQYF	TGTGCCAGCAGCAGAAAAGAGACCCAGTACTTC	NA	NA	TRBV7-2	TRBJ2-5
CASSQEVGVNEQFF	TGCGCCAGCAGCCAAGAGGTGGGAGTCAATGAGCAGTTCTTC	NA	few	TRBV4-3	TRBJ2-1
CASSLVSGANYEQYF	TGTGCCAGCAGCTTAGTTTCAGGGGCCAACTACGAGCAGTACTTC	NA	few	TRBV7-2	TRBJ2-7
CASSSHNPSISYNEQFF	TGTGCCAGCAGCTCTCACAACCCCAGTATTTCCTACAATGAGCAGTTCTTC	NA	few	TRBV21-1	TRBJ2-1
CATSEATGALHEQFF	TGTGCCACCAGTGAGGCGACAGGCGCCCTTCATGAGCAGTTCTTC	NA	few	TRBV24-1	TRBJ2-1
CASTRLVGTGELFF	TGTGCCAGCACTCGACTAGTTGGGACCGGGGAGCTGTTTTTT	NA	many	TRBV12-3/TRBV12-4	TRBJ2-2
CASSSSGGARGEQFF	TGTGCCAGCAGCTCTAGCGGGGGGGCCCGGGGCGAGCAGTTCTTC	TRBD2	NA	TRBV7-2	TRBJ2-1
CSAWGRLSGYTF	TGCAGTGCTTGGGGGCGGCTGAGTGGCTACACCTTC	NA	few	TRBV20-1	TRBJ1-2
CASSLGVGLAGLSTDTQYF	TGTGCCAGCAGTTTAGGCGTTGGACTAGCGGGCCTAAGCACAGATACGCAGTATTTT	TRBD2	once	TRBV27	TRBJ2-3
CASSLAGGQGQYF	TGTGCCAGCAGTTTAGCGGGGGGGCAAGGGCAGTACTTC	TRBD2	few	TRBV6-5	TRBJ2-7
CASSLTGLAGAGEQYF	TGTGCCAGCAGCTTAACGGGGCTAGCGGGGGCCGGGGAGCAGTACTTC	TRBD2	few	TRBV11-2	TRBJ2-7
CASRDERLIF	TGTGCCAGCAGGGACGAGCGGCTGATCTTC	NA	NA	TRBV27	TRBJ2-1
CASSQREEQFF	TGTGCCAGCAGTCAGCGGGAGGAGCAGTTCTTC	TRBD2	many	TRBV12-3/TRBV12-4	TRBJ2-1
CASRYARREEETQYF	TGCGCCAGCAGATACGCCCGGCGGGAGGAAGAGACCCAGTACTTC	TRBD2	NA	TRBV5-1	TRBJ2-5
CSANGNQETQYF	TGCAGTGCTAACGGGAACCAAGAGACCCAGTACTTC	NA	NA	TRBV20-1	TRBJ2-5
CASSLDGTLDEQFF	TGTGCCAGCAGCTTGGACGGGACCTTGGATGAGCAGTTCTTC	NA	few	TRBV7-2	TRBJ2-1
CASSRLTSGYTDTQYF	TGTGCCAGTAGCCGCCTTACTAGCGGATACACAGATACGCAGTATTTT	TRBD2	few	TRBV19	TRBJ2-3
CASSDLGLSYEQYF	TGTGCCAGCAGTGATTTGGGGCTCTCCTACGAGCAGTACTTC	NA	NA	TRBV27	TRBJ2-7
CSARGGLAGVQQFF	TGCAGTGCTAGAGGGGGACTAGCGGGAGTACAACAGTTCTTC	TRBD2	many	TRBV20-1	TRBJ2-1
CASGGVAAGISDTQYF	TGTGCCAGCGGGGGAGTAGCGGCCGGTATATCCGATACGCAGTATTTT	NA	NA	TRBV7-8	TRBJ2-3
CASSLRVEGGKNIQYF	TGTGCCAGCAGCTTGAGGGTTGAAGGGGGAAAAAACATTCAGTACTTC	NA	NA	TRBV5-6	TRBJ2-4
CASSWRTSGVYEQYF	TGTGCCAGCAGCTGGCGGACTAGCGGAGTCTACGAGCAGTACTTC	TRBD2	NA	TRBV5-5	TRBJ2-7
CASRGGGTIQETQYF	TGTGCCAGCAGGGGGGGGGGGACGATCCAAGAGACCCAGTACTTC	TRBD2	NA	TRBV6-1	TRBJ2-5
CASKGQFMNTEAFF	TGCGCCAGCAAAGGACAGTTCATGAACACTGAAGCTTTCTTT	NA	few	TRBV5-1	TRBJ1-1
CASSFIGITSDTDTQYF	TGTGCCAGCAGCTTTATAGGAATAACTAGCGACACAGATACGCAGTATTTT	TRBD2	few	TRBV7-9	TRBJ2-3
CASSLMGVTDTQYF	TGTGCCAGCAGCTTAATGGGGGTCACAGATACGCAGTATTTT	NA	many	TRBV11-2	TRBJ2-3
CASSSPQPGTEAFF	TGTGCCAGCAGTTCACCACAGCCCGGCACTGAAGCTTTCTTT	NA	many	TRBV12-3/TRBV12-4	TRBJ1-1
CASSMAGYTGELFF	TGTGCCAGTAGTATGGCGGGATACACCGGGGAGCTGTTTTTT	NA	NA	TRBV19	TRBJ2-2
CSVEGIAGGPSNEQFF	TGCAGCGTTGAGGGGATAGCGGGAGGTCCTTCCAATGAGCAGTTCTTC	TRBD2	few	TRBV29-1	TRBJ2-1
CASSATSGSGETQYF	TGTGCCAGCAGTGCAACTAGCGGGAGCGGCGAGACCCAGTACTTC	TRBD2	NA	TRBV12-3/TRBV12-4	TRBJ2-5
CASSKTTGTGTDTQYF	TGTGCCAGCAGCAAAACTACAGGGACGGGCACAGATACGCAGTATTTT	NA	few	TRBV7-9	TRBJ2-3
CATSRDLAGPAEAFF	TGTGCCACCAGCAGAGATTTAGCAGGCCCGGCTGAAGCTTTCTTT	NA	many	TRBV15	TRBJ1-1
CASKTSGSRGSEQFF	TGTGCCAGCAAAACCAGCGGGAGCCGTGGGAGTGAGCAGTTCTTC	TRBD2	NA	TRBV6-2/TRBV6-3	TRBJ2-1
CASPGRVGSYEQYF	TGTGCCAGCCCCGGGAGGGTGGGATCCTACGAGCAGTACTTC	TRBD2	NA	TRBV6-1	TRBJ2-7
CASSPGQKNIQYF	TGTGCCAGCAGCCCGGGACAGAAAAACATTCAGTACTTC	TRBD1	many	TRBV28	TRBJ2-4
CASGWGYEQYF	TGCGCCAGCGGCTGGGGTTACGAGCAGTACTTC	NA	NA	TRBV10-2	TRBJ2-7
CSARRAGGNYEQYF	TGCAGTGCCCGTCGGGCGGGGGGGAACTACGAGCAGTACTTC	TRBD2	few	TRBV20-1	TRBJ2-7
CASSRLAGVRETQYF	TGTGCCAGCAGCCGACTAGCGGGAGTGCGAGAGACCCAGTACTTC	TRBD2	few	TRBV7-2	TRBJ2-5